This T cell receptor beta chain emerged from a study of radiation and T cells in renal cell carcinoma. Study overall: Nephrectomy followed 15 Gy stereotactic body radiation by 4 weeks. Broader study findings: No pretreatment tumor biopsies were available for baseline clonotypes.

The germline V gene encodes CDR1 MNHNY and CDR2 SVGAGI (reference sequence). The CDR3 loop spans 13 amino acids. The V end lost 4 bases, the J end lost 7 bases, and 13 bases lay between the germline ends. Libraries were prepared by immunoSEQ multiplex PCR; TCRdb keeps only in-frame clonotypes and omits some of them. In the table there are 130,000 or so clones, over 75% of which are singletons. In the case of this clone: Its antigen is currently unknown.

Noted time point: baseline pretreatment blood. The sample's treatment: 15 Gy SBRT to primary tumor, nephrectomy 4 weeks later. Clear cell pathology was present in this patient's renal cell carcinoma. Material: blood, obtained from a patient whose treatment included radiotherapy and nephrectomy. The chain is built from TRBV6-6 and TRBJ1-2, with D possibly matching TRBD1 (5 bases). The sequence was collected from a woman in her forties or fifties with renal cell carcinoma. CDR3 sequence reads: CASSFLIGGGYTF. The CDR3 DNA reads TGTGCCAGCAGTTTCCTGATTGGGGGTGGCTACACCTTC.